This paragraph covers one T cell receptor beta chain sequence. Germline V gene data show CDR1 as SNHLY and CDR2 as FYNNEI. The V gene end was trimmed by 6 bases and the J gene end by 0 bases; junction bases not matched to a gene: 3. The CDR3 is 14 residues long. The entry originates in a study of control samples from healthy donors and cancer patients. Using immunoSEQ multiplex PCR, the repertoire was profiled, and TCRdb retains in-frame clones only, with some absent. The data show over 150,000 clones, about 94% seen once. The receptor was isolated from a man in his forties or fifties in good health. The chain combines TRBV2 with TRBJ1-1; 8 bases are a match to TRBD1. Input material: blood. The CDR3 DNA reads TGTGCCAGCAGGGGGGACAGGTTGAACACTGAAGCTTTCTTT. This gives the protein CASRGDRLNTEAFF.